The source of this TCR beta chain is a study of blood T cell repertoires in COVID-19. The overall study: Samples of COVID-19 (acute and convalescent) were obtained from the United States, Italy and Spain. Sources were T cells, B-cell-depleted T cells, or PBMCs; the material itself was cDNA or gDNA.

Per the germline V gene, CDR1 is MNHEY and CDR2 is SVGAGI. Trimming stripped 4 bases from V and 2 bases from J, with 11 bases between. CDR3 length: 14 amino acids. Per the authors' pipeline: Estimation of nucleated cell counts was performed using reference gene primer amplification. Method: immunoSEQ multiplex PCR; TCRdb's copy keeps in-frame clones and lacks some. V and J calls and clone size come straight from that table; D and trimming were deduced from the DNA. The sample comprises more than 250,000 clones, 84% of which are singletons, and roughly 8.6% rests with the top ten. This chain uses TRBV6-5 with TRBJ2-5, with D tentatively TRBD1 (5 bases). Sequencing was performed on peripheral blood. The receptor's source is a human donor in a cohort sampled during active COVID-19. In DNA form, the CDR3 reads TGTGCCAGCAGTTGGGGCCCCGCTCAAGAGACCCAGTACTTC. Amino acids: CASSWGPAQETQYF.